Below, 24 T cell receptor beta chains from the same sample are listed, as sequenced in a study of T-cell memory formation after mild COVID-19. MiXCR was run by TCRdb on the 5' RACE reads, yielding one entry per CDR3 protein. The table records some 300,000 distinct CDR3 sequences, around 20% of them present only once. The sample taken for sequencing was PBMCs or a T cell subset sorted from them (not recorded which). These receptors all stem from a man between 18 and 35 years old who had mild COVID-19 (a few samples of this study predate the infection). Cell type and time point are not known.

The chain recombines TRBV24-1 with TRBJ2-5; no reliable D call. Between the trimmed V and J ends, which lost 4 bases and 4 bases, there was a span of 9 bases. Germline V CDR1 and CDR2: KGHDR, SFDVKD. The CDR3 has 13 residues. The CDR3 DNA sequence: TGTGCCACCAGTGACCCACCGCTAGAGACCCAGTACTTC. Protein sequence: CATSDPPLETQYF.

This chain joins TRBV11-2 and TRBJ2-1; TRBD2 aligns across 9 bases. Germline loops: CDR1 SGHAT, CDR2 FQNNGV. Losses at the gene ends were 5 bases for V and 8 bases for J; bases not matched to a gene: 13. CDR3 length: 16 amino acids. For the CDR3, the DNA is TGTGCCAGCAGCCCGACTAGCGGTGGGGCCAGGGATGAGCAGTTCTTC. Translating it yields CASSPTSGGARDEQFF.

This chain uses TRBV12-3 or TRBV12-4 with TRBJ2-3, with 10 bases identical to TRBD2. This CDR3 has 16 amino acids. Trimming at V came to 5 bases and at J to 4 bases, leaving 9 bases not matched to a gene. DNA for the CDR3: TGTGCCAGCAGTCCCCAAGCGGGGGGGTACGCAGATACGCAGTATTTT. Amino acids: CASSPQAGGYADTQYF.

The chain combines TRBV6-2 or TRBV6-3 with TRBJ2-6; 7 bases fit TRBD1. J lost 2 bases, V lost 6 bases, and 4 bases had no gene match. The CDR3 is 15 residues long. Germline loops: CDR1 MNHEY, CDR2 SVGEGT. The CDR3 spells CASRLDRAGANVLTF. CDR3 bases: TGTGCCAGCAGGCTTGACAGGGCTGGGGCCAACGTCCTGACTTTC.

This clonotype was counted a few times. V usage is TRBV27 and J usage is TRBJ1-4; perhaps TRBD1 as D (6 bases). This CDR3 is 17 amino acids long. Germline V gene data show CDR1 as MNHEY and CDR2 as SMNVEV (reference sequence). Deletions cut 2 bases from V and 7 bases from J, with 20 bases between. The CDR3 DNA is TGTGCCAGCAGTTTAAATACAGGGATTGGACAAGGTGAAAAACTGTTTTTT. Its translation: CASSLNTGIGQGEKLFF.

The chain is built from TRBV20-1 and TRBJ2-3; maybe TRBD2 (6 bases). The CDR3 is 14 amino acids. Germline CDR1 is DFQATT and CDR2 is SNEGSKA (reference sequence). With 2 bases removed from V and 2 bases from J, the gap between germline ends came to 11 bases. Here the CDR3 DNA reads TGCAGTGCTAGAAAGGGACTCTTCACAGATACGCAGTATTTT. This encodes CSARKGLFTDTQYF.

The CDR3 nucleotides read TGTGCCAGCAGTTTTGCAGCGGGGGTTGCTGAGACCCAGTACTTC. Amino acids: CASSFAAGVAETQYF. This chain joins TRBV27 and TRBJ2-5; TRBD2 matches at 8 bases. The CDR3 has 15 amino acids. J gave up 5 bases and V 3 bases, and 8 bases lay outside the gene matches. The germline gives CDR1 MNHEY, CDR2 SMNVEV (reference sequence).

This clonotype showed up many times. The rearrangement links TRBV12-3 or TRBV12-4 to TRBJ2-7, with 8 bases fitting TRBD1. Trimming at V came to 5 bases and at J to 0 bases, leaving 6 bases not matched to a gene. The CDR3 is 15 residues long. CDR3 nucleotides: TGTGCCAGCAGTAGGACAGGGCTTAGCTCCTACGAGCAGTACTTC. Translating gives CASSRTGLSSYEQYF.

In DNA form, the CDR3 reads TGCGCCAGCAGCGACGGGCTCGGACAGGCGGCCTATGGCTACACCTTC. Protein product: CASSDGLGQAAYGYTF. V is TRBV5-1 and J is TRBJ1-2, with 7 nucleotides matching TRBD1. The germline V gene has CDR1 SGHRS and CDR2 YFSETQ. The trim removed 4 bases at V and 4 bases at J, leaving 13 bases unmatched. This CDR3 spans 16 amino acids.

This clonotype has more than one count but fewer than ten. This rearrangement joins TRBV6-5 to TRBJ1-6; D is uncertain. Trimming shortened V by 5 bases and J by 10 bases, and 15 bases separated the two germline ends. The CDR3 has 14 amino acids. Germline V gene data show CDR1 as MNHEY and CDR2 as SVGAGI. CDR3 region: CASSKGAVRSPLHF. In DNA, the CDR3 is TGTGCCAGCAGTAAGGGAGCAGTTCGCTCACCCCTCCACTTT.

This clonotype has more than one count but fewer than ten. The rearrangement uses TRBV28 and TRBJ2-1; D uncertain. The CDR3 extends over 13 amino acids. CDR1 MDHEN and CDR2 SYDVKM come from the germline V gene. V was clipped by 6 bases and J by 0 bases, with 6 bases between them. The CDR3 DNA reads as TGTGCCAGCAGCCGAACCTCCTACAATGAGCAGTTCTTC. It translates to CASSRTSYNEQFF.

V gene TRBV2 combines with J gene TRBJ1-1, with D perhaps TRBD1 (6 bases). Germline loops: CDR1 SNHLY, CDR2 FYNNEI. This CDR3 spans 14 amino acids. V gave up 5 bases and J gave up 0 bases, with 10 bases separating them. For the CDR3, the DNA is TGTGCCAGCAGTCCCGAGGGGGTGAACACTGAAGCTTTCTTT. Protein: CASSPEGVNTEAFF.

The V gene is TRBV15, the J gene TRBJ2-3, with 11 positions matching TRBD2. Looked up from germline, CDR1 is LNHNV and CDR2 is YYDKDF (reference sequence). V gave up 5 bases and J gave up 10 bases; unmatched junction bases: 14. This CDR3 is built from 16 residues. The CDR3 sequence: CATSRGQGGTSGSQYF. As DNA, the CDR3 is TGTGCCACCAGCCGAGGACAGGGCGGGACTAGCGGATCGCAGTATTTT.

V usage is TRBV7-2 and J usage is TRBJ1-1, with 10 bases fitting TRBD1. CDR3 length equals 17 residues. Germline V gene lookup returns CDR1 SGHTA and CDR2 FQGNSA. V dropped 1 base and J dropped 4; count of bases not matched to a gene: 9. Here the CDR3 DNA reads TGTGCCAGCAGCTTAGAGGGGGGACAGGGGACTGGCACTGAAGCTTTCTTT. Amino acid sequence: CASSLEGGQGTGTEAFF.

This clonotype appeared a few times. The rearrangement links TRBV5-4 to TRBJ1-1, with 9 bases identical to TRBD1. V gave up 4 bases and J gave up 0 bases; unmatched junction bases: 4. Germline CDR1 SGHNT, CDR2 YYREEE (reference sequence). This CDR3 is built from 15 residues. CDR3 DNA: TGTGCCAGCAGCGTTAACAGGGGGCTGAACACTGAAGCTTTCTTT. This sequence encodes CASSVNRGLNTEAFF.

The gene calls are TRBV4-1 and TRBJ2-3; possible D gene TRBD2, 6 bases. The V end lost 5 bases, the J end lost 0 bases, and 12 bases lay between the germline ends. The CDR3 is 15 amino acids. Looked up from germline, CDR1 is MGHRA and CDR2 is YSYEKL. Here the CDR3 DNA reads TGCGCCAGCAGCGCTACTAGCAAGAGCACAGATACGCAGTATTTT. Translated, it gives CASSATSKSTDTQYF.

The genes are TRBV12-3 or TRBV12-4 and TRBJ1-2; D might be TRBD1 (6 bases). The CDR3 consists of 14 residues. The ends were cut back, 5 bases at V and 12 bases at J, with 22 bases in the middle. CDR3 sequence: CASSKGWDNAFHTF. The CDR3 DNA is TGTGCCAGCAGTAAAGGGTGGGACAACGCCTTTCACACCTTC.

The V and J genes are TRBV6-5 and TRBJ2-6; D is tentatively TRBD1 or TRBD2 (5 bases each). Germline lookup yields CDR1 MNHEY and CDR2 SVGAGI. V lost 5 bases and J 4 bases, leaving 15 bases between the germline ends. The CDR3 has 16 amino acids. The CDR3: CASSTRKGPGANVLTF. The CDR3 DNA reads as TGTGCCAGCAGTACGCGGAAGGGACCCGGGGCCAACGTCCTGACTTTC.

In DNA form, the CDR3 reads TGTGCCAGCGCATCCGGGGGAGCCAAAAACATTCAGTACTTC. Its translation: CASASGGAKNIQYF. The chain carries TRBV7-9 and TRBJ2-4, with a weak D call TRBD2 (6 bases). The CDR3 has 14 residues. Germline values: CDR1 SEHNR, CDR2 FQNEAQ (reference sequence). Trimming removed 8 bases from V and 0 bases from J, with 11 bases in between.

This clonotype was seen a few times. The chain carries TRBV20-1 and TRBJ2-3; the match to TRBD2 covers 14 bases. With 0 bases clipped from V and 5 bases from J, the junction kept 7 bases outside the gene matches. In germline, CDR1 is DFQATT, CDR2 SNEGSKA (reference sequence). CDR3 length: 17 amino acids. The DNA of the CDR3 is TGCAGTGCTAGAGATCCCGGGACTAGCGGGGGAAGAGATACGCAGTATTTT. Translated, it gives CSARDPGTSGGRDTQYF.

This chain uses TRBV5-4 with TRBJ2-1; 7 bases line up with TRBD2. This CDR3 region has 13 residues. V was pared by 3 bases and J by 6 bases, with 3 bases of the junction left unmatched. Germline CDR1 SGHNT, CDR2 YYREEE (reference sequence). In nucleotides, the CDR3 is TGTGCCAGCAGCTCCCGCGGGGGCAATGAGCAGTTCTTC. Translation gives CASSSRGGNEQFF.

This clonotype was seen more than once but under ten times. The chain is built from TRBV6-2 or TRBV6-3 and TRBJ1-4; D gene unclear. Germline CDR1 reads MNHEY; CDR2 reads SVGEGT. V was trimmed by 6 bases and J by 7 bases, leaving 15 bases between them. This CDR3 is 14 amino acids long. The CDR3 loop is CASSLQLGVEKLFF. The CDR3 region has the DNA TGTGCCAGCAGCCTCCAACTCGGTGTTGAAAAACTGTTTTTT.

V usage is TRBV5-1 and J usage is TRBJ2-3; D uncertain. The CDR3 spans 14 residues. The V and J ends lost 4 bases and 1 base respectively, with 10 bases between them. Per the germline V gene, CDR1 is SGHRS and CDR2 is YFSETQ. The CDR3 nucleotides are TGCGCCAGCAGCCTGGATGAGGGCACAGATACGCAGTATTTT. Its translation is CASSLDEGTDTQYF.

The rearrangement joins TRBV5-1 to TRBJ1-1; TRBD1 matches 10 bases. Trimming cost V 3 bases and J 4 bases; bases outside gene matches: 9. The CDR3 runs to 16 residues. The V gene's germline CDR1 is SGHRS and CDR2 YFSETQ. The CDR3 nucleotides are TGCGCCAGCAGCTACCGGGACAGGGGACCCGGCACTGAAGCTTTCTTT. This gives the protein CASSYRDRGPGTEAFF.